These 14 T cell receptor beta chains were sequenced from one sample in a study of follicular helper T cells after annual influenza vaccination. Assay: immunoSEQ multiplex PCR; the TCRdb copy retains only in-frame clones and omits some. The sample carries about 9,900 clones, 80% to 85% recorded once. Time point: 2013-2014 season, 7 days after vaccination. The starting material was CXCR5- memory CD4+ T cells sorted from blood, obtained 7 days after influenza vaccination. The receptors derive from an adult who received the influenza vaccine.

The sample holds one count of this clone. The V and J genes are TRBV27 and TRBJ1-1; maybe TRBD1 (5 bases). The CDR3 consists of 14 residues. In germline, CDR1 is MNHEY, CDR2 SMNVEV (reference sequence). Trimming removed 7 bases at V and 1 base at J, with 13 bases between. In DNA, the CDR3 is TGTGCCAGCACTCGCCCAGGGCAGAACACTGAAGCTTTCTTT. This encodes CASTRPGQNTEAFF.

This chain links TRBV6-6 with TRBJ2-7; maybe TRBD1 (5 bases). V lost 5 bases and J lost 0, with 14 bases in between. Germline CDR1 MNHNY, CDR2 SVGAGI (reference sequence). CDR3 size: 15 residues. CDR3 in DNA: TGTGCCAGCAGTCAGGGATTGGGGCACTCCTACGAGCAGTACTTC. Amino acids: CASSQGLGHSYEQYF.

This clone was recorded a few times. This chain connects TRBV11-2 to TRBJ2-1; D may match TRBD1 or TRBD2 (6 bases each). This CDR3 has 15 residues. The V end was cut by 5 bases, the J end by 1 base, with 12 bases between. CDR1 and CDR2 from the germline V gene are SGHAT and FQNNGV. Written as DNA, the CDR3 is TGTGCCAGCAGCATGAGGGGGGCTTCCTACAATGAGCAGTTCTTC. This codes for CASSMRGASYNEQFF.

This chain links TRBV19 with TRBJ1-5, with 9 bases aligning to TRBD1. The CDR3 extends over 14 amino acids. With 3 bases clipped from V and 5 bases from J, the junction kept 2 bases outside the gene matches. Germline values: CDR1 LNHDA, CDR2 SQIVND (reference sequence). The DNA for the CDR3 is TGTGCCAGTAGTATCGGGACAGGGCATCAGCCCCAGCATTTT. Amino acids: CASSIGTGHQPQHF. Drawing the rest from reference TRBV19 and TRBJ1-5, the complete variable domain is DGGITQSPKYLFRKEGQNVTLSCEQNLNHDAMYWYRQDPGQGLRLIYYSQIVNDFQKGDIAEGYSVSREKKESFPLTVTSAQKNPTAFYLCASSIGTGHQPQHFGDGTRLSIL.

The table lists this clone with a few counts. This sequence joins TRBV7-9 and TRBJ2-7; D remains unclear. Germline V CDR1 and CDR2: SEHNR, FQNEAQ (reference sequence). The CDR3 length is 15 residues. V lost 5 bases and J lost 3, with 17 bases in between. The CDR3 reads CASSPSVVADYEQYF. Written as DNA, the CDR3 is TGTGCCAGCAGCCCTTCGGTGGTAGCCGACTACGAGCAGTACTTC.

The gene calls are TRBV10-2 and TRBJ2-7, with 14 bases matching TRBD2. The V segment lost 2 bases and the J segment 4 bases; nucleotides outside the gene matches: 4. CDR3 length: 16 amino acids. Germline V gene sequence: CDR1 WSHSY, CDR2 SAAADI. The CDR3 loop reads CASSEPRLAGGYEQYF. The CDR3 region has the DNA TGCGCCAGCAGTGAGCCCAGACTAGCGGGAGGGTACGAGCAGTACTTC.

Here the CDR3 DNA reads TGCAGCGTTGAGGGCGGCCACGGCCTCCAAGAGACCCAGTACTTC. Translation gives CSVEGGHGLQETQYF. V usage is TRBV29-1 and J usage is TRBJ2-5, with D unclear. This CDR3 region has 15 residues. Germline assignment: CDR1 SQVTM and CDR2 ANQGSEA. Trimming removed 3 bases at V and 1 base at J, with 15 bases between.

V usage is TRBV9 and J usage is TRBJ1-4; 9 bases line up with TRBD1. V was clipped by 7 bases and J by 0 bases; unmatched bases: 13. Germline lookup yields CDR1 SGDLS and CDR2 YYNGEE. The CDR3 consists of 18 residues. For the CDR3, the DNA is TGTGCCAGCGCCAGGGGGGGACAGGGTCTTGCAACTAATGAAAAACTGTTTTTT. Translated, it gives CASARGGQGLATNEKLFF.

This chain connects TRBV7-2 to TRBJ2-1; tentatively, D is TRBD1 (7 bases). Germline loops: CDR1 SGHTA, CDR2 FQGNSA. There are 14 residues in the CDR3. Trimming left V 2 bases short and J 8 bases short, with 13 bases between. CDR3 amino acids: CASSLNRGGDEQFF. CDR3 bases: TGTGCCAGCAGCTTAAACAGGGGCGGGGATGAGCAGTTCTTC.

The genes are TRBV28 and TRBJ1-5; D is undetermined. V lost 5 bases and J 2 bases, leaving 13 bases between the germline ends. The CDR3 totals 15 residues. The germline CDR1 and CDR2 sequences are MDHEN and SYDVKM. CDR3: CASSRFIAGNQPQHF. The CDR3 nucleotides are TGTGCCAGCAGTCGGTTCATCGCGGGCAATCAGCCCCAGCATTTT.

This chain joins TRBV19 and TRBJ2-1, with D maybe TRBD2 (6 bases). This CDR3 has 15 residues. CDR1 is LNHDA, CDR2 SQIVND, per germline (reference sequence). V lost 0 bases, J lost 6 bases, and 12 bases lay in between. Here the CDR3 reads CASSIEGTSSNEQFF. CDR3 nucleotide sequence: TGTGCCAGTAGTATAGAAGGGACTTCATCCAATGAGCAGTTCTTC.

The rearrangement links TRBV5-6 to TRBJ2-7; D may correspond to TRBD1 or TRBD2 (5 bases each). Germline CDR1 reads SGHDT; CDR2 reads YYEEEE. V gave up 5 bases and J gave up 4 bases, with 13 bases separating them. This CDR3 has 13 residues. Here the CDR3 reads CASSNRDGYEQYF. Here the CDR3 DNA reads TGTGCCAGCAGTAACCGGGACGGGTACGAGCAGTACTTC.

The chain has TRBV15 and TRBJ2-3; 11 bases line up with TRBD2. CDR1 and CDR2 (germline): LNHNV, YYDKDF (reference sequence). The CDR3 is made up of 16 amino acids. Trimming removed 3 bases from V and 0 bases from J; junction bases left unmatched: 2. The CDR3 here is CATSSGTSGSTDTQYF. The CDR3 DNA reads TGTGCCACCAGCAGCGGGACTAGCGGTAGCACAGATACGCAGTATTTT.

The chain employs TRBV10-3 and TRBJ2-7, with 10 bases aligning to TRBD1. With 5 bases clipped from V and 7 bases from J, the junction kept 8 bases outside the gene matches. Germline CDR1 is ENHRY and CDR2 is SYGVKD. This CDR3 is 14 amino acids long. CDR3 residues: CAISPGQGKEEQYF. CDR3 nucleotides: TGTGCCATCAGTCCGGGACAGGGGAAAGAAGAGCAGTACTTC.